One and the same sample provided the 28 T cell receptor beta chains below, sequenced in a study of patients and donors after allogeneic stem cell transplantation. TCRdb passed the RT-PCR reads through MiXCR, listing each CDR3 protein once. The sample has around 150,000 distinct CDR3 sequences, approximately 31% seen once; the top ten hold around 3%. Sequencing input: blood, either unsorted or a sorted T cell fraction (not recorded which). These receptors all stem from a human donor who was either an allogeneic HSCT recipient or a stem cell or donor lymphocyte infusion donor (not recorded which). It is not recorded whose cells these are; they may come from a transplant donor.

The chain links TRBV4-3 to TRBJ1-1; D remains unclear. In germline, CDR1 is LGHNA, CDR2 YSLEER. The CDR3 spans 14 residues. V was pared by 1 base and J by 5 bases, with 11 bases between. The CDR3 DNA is TGCGCCAGCAGCCAAGGGCAGGTTCCTACTGAAGCTTTCTTT. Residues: CASSQGQVPTEAFF.

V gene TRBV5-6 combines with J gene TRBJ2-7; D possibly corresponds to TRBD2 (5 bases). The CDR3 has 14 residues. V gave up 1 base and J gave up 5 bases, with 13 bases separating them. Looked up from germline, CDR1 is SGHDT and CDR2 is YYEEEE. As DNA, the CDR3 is TGTGCCAGCAGCTTGCCTAGCTTGATAAACGAGCAGTACTTC. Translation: CASSLPSLINEQYF.

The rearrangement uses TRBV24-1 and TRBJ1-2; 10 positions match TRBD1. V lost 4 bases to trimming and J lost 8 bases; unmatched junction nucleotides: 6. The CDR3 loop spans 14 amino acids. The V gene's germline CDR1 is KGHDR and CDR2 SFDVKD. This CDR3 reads CATSDQGQGTGYTF. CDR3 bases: TGTGCCACCAGTGACCAGGGACAGGGGACGGGCTACACCTTC.

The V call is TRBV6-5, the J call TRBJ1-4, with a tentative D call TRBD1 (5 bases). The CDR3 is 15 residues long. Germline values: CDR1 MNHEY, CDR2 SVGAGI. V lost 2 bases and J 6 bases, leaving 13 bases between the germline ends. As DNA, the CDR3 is TGTGCCAGCAGTTACCGGACACGGTCGGATGAAAAACTGTTTTTT. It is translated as CASSYRTRSDEKLFF.

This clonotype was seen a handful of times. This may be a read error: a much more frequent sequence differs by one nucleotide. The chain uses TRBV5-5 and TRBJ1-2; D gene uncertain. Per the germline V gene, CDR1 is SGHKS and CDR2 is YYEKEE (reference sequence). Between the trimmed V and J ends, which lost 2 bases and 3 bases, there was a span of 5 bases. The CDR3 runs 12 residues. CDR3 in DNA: TGTGCCAGCAGCTTTAGGGACTATGGCTACACCTTC. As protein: CASSFRDYGYTF.

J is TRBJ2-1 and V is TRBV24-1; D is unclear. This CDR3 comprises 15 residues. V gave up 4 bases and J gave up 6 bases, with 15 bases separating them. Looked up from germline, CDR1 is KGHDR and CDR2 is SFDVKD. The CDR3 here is CATSDPGLSGNEQFF. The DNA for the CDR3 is TGTGCCACCAGTGACCCCGGCCTATCGGGCAATGAGCAGTTCTTC.

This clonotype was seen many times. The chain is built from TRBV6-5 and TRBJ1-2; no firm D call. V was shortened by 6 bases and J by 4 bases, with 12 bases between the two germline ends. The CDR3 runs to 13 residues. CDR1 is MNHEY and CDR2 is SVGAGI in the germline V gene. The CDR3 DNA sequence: TGTGCCAGCAGCCCAGTATGGAGCTATGGCTACACCTTC. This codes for CASSPVWSYGYTF.

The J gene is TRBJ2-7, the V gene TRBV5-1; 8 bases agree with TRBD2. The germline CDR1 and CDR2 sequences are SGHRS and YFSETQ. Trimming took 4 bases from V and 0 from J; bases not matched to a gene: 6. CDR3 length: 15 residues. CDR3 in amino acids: CASSQGLESSYEQYF. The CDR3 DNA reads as TGCGCCAGCAGCCAGGGACTAGAAAGCTCCTACGAGCAGTACTTC.

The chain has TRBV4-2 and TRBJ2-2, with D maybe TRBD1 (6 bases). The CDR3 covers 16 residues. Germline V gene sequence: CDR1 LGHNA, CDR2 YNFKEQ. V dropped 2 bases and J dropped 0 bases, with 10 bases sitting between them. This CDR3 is CASSQPDRSNTGELFF. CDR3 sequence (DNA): TGTGCCAGCAGCCAACCGGACAGATCGAACACCGGGGAGCTGTTTTTT.

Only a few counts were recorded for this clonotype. The CDR3 loop reads CASSLQAGLVGELFF. The DNA of the CDR3 is TGTGCCAGCAGCCTGCAAGCGGGATTAGTTGGGGAGCTGTTTTTT. This chain links TRBV3-1 with TRBJ2-2; 7 bases are a match to TRBD2. CDR3 size: 15 residues. Trimming removed 4 bases from V and 8 bases from J; junction bases left unmatched: 10. Germline CDR1 reads LGHDT; CDR2 reads YNNKEL (reference sequence).

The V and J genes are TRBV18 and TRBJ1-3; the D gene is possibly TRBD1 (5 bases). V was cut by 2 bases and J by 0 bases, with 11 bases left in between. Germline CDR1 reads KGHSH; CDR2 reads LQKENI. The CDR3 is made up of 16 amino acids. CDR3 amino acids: CASSPGTAISGNTIYF. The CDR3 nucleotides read TGTGCCAGCTCACCAGGGACGGCAATCTCTGGAAACACCATATATTTT.

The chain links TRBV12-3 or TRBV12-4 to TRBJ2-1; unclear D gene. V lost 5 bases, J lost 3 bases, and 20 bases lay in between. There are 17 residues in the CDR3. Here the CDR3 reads CASSPNPVPWRYNEQFF. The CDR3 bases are TGTGCCAGCAGTCCAAACCCCGTGCCCTGGCGCTACAATGAGCAGTTCTTC.

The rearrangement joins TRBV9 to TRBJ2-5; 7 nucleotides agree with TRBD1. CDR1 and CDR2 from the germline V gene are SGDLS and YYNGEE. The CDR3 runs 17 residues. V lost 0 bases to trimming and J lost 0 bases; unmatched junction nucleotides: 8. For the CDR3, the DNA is TGTGCCAGCAGCGTAGGCCTCGGGACAGTGTACCAAGAGACCCAGTACTTC. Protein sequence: CASSVGLGTVYQETQYF.

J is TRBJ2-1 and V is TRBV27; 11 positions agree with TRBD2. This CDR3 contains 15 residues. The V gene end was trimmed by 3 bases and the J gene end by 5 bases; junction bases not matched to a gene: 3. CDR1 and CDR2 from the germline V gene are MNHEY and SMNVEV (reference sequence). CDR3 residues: CASSFTSGRHNEQFF. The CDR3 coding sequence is TGTGCCAGCAGTTTTACTAGCGGGAGACACAATGAGCAGTTCTTC.

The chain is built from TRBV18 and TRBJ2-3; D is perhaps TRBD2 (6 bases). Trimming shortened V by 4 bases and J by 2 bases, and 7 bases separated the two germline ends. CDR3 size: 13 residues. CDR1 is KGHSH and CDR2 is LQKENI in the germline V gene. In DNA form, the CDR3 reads TGTGCCAGCTCACGCGGGAACACAGATACGCAGTATTTT. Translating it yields CASSRGNTDTQYF.

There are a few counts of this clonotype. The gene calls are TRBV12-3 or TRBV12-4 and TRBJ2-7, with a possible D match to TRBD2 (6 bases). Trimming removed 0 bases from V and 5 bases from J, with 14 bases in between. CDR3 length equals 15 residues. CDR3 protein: CASSLAGGFRNEQYF. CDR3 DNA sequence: TGTGCCAGCAGTTTAGCGGGAGGATTCAGGAACGAGCAGTACTTC.

The CDR3 nucleotides are TGTGCCAGCAGCCAAACCGGGACAGACTATGAAAAACTGTTTTTT. Protein: CASSQTGTDYEKLFF. The rearrangement joins TRBV3-1 to TRBJ1-4, with 7 bases lining up with TRBD1. Trimming at V came to 2 bases and at J to 6 bases, leaving 6 bases not matched to a gene. There are 15 residues in the CDR3. CDR1 is LGHDT and CDR2 is YNNKEL in the germline V gene (reference sequence).

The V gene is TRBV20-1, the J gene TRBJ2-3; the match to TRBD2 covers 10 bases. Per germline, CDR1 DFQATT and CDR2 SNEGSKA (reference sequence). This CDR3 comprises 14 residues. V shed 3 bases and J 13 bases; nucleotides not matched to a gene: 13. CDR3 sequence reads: CSASVSGGAVVKYF. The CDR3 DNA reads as TGCAGTGCTAGCGTGAGCGGGGGGGCGGTAGTGAAGTATTTT.

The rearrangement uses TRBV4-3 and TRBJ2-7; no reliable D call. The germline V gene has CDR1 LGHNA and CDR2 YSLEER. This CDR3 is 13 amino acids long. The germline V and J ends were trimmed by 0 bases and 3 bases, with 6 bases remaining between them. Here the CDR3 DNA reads TGCGCCAGCAGCCAAGAAGGCGACTACGAGCAGTACTTC. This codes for CASSQEGDYEQYF.

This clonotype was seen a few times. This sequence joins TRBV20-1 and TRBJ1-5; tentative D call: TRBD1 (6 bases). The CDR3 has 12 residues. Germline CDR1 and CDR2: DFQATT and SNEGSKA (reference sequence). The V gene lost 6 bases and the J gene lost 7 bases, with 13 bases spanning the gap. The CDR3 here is CSANREVQPQHF. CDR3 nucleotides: TGCAGTGCCAACAGGGAGGTGCAGCCCCAGCATTTT.

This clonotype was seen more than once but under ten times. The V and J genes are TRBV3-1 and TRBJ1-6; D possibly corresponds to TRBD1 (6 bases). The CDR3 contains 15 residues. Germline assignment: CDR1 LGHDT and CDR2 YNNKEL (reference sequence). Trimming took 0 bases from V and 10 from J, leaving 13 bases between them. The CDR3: CASSQDGPGGSPLHF. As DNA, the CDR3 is TGTGCCAGCAGCCAAGACGGACCCGGGGGCTCACCCCTCCACTTT.

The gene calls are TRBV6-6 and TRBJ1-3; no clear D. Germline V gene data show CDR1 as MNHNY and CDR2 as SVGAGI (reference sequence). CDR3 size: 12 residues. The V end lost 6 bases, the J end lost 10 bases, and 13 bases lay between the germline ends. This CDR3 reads CASSPGLTTIYF. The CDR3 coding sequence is TGTGCCAGCAGCCCCGGCCTCACGACCATATATTTT.

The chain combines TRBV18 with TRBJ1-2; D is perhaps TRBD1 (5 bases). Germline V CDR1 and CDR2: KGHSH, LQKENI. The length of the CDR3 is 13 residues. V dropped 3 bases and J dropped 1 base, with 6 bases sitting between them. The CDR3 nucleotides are TGTGCCAGCTCACCGGACAATAACTATGGCTACACCTTC. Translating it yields CASSPDNNYGYTF.

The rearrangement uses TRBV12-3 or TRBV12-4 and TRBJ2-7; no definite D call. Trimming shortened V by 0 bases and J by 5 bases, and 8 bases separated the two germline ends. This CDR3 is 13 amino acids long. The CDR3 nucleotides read TGTGCCAGCAGTTTAGCTGGCCAGAACGAGCAGTACTTC. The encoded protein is CASSLAGQNEQYF.

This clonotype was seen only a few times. CDR3 amino acids: CASSRARQGNTEAFF. The CDR3 nucleotides read TGCGCCAGCAGCAGAGCACGACAGGGAAACACTGAAGCTTTCTTT. The chain is built from TRBV5-1 and TRBJ1-1, with 7 nucleotides matching TRBD1. The J segment lost 2 bases and the V segment lost 4 bases, leaving 8 bases of the junction unmatched. The CDR3 totals 15 residues. Per germline, CDR1 SGHRS and CDR2 YFSETQ.

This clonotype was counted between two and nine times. The CDR3 DNA reads as TGTGCCAGCGTCGTGGGCGGGAGATTGGATACGCAGTATTTT. Its translation: CASVVGGRLDTQYF. J is TRBJ2-3 and V is TRBV6-2 or TRBV6-3; 7 nucleotides line up with TRBD2. Germline lookup yields CDR1 MNHEY and CDR2 SVGEGT. The ends lost 8 bases at V and 6 bases at J; junction bases unmatched: 11. The CDR3 extends over 14 amino acids.

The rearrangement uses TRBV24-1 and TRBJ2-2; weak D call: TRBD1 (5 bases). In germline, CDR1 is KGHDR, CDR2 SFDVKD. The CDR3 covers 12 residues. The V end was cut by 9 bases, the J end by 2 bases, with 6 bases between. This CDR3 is CATGANTGELFF. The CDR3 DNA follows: TGTGCCACCGGGGCAAACACCGGGGAGCTGTTTTTT.

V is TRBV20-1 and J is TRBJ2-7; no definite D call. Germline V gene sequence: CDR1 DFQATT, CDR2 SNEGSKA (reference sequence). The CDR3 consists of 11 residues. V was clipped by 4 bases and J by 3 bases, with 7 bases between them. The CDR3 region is CSATNSYEQYF. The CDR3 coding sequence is TGCAGTGCTACCAACAGCTACGAGCAGTACTTC.